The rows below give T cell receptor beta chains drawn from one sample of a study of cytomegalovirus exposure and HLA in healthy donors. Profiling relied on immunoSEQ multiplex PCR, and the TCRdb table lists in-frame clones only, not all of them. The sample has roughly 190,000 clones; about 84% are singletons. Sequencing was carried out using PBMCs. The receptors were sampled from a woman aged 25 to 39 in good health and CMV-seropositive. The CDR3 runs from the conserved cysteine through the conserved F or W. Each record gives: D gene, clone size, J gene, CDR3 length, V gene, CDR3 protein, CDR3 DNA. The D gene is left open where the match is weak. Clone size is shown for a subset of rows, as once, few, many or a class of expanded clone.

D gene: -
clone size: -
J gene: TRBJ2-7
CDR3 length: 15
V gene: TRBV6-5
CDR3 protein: CASSYSHGQGYEQYF
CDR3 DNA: TGTGCCAGCAGTTACTCCCACGGGCAGGGCTACGAGCAGTACTTC

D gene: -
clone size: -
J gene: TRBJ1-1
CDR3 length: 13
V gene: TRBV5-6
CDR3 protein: CASSLDDTEGAFF
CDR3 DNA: TGTGCCAGCAGCTTGGACGACACGGAGGGAGCTTTCTTT

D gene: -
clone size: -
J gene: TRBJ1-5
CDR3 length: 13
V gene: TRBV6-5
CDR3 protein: CATAPGLAWPQHF
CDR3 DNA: TGTGCCACCGCCCCGGGACTGGCTTGGCCCCAGCATTTT

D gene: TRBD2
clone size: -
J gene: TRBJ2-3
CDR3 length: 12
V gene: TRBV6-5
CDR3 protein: CASSWGGDTQYF
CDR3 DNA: TGTGCCAGCAGTTGGGGGGGAGATACGCAGTATTTT

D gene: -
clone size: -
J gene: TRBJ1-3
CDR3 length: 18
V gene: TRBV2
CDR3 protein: CASSEGLARRQKGNTIYF
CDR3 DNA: TGTGCCAGCAGTGAAGGGCTTGCGAGGAGGCAAAAGGGAAACACCATATATTTT

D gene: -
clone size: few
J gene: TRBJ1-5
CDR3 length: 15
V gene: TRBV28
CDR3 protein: CASRPAGVSNQPQHF
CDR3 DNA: TGTGCCAGCAGACCAGCAGGGGTTAGCAATCAGCCCCAGCATTTT

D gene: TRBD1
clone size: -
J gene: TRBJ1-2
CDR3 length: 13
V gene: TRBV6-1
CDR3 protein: CASSGQGTGGYTF
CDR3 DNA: TGTGCCAGCAGTGGACAGGGGACCGGTGGCTACACCTTC

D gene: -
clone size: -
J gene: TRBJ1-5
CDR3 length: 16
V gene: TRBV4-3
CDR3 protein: CASSQDRPGSNQPQHF
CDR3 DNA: TGCGCCAGCAGCCAAGACCGCCCGGGGAGCAATCAGCCCCAGCATTTT

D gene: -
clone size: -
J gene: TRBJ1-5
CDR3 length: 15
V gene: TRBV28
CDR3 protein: CASSYTTARNQPQHF
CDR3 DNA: TGTGCCAGCAGTTACACCACCGCCCGCAATCAGCCCCAGCATTTT

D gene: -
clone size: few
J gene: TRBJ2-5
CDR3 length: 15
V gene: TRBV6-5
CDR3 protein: CASSYSGGAGETQYF
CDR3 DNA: TGTGCCAGCAGTTACTCGGGGGGGGCAGGGGAGACCCAGTACTTC

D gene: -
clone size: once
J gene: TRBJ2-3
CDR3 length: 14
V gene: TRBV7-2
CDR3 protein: CASSLVAEGDTQYF
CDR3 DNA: TGTGCCAGCAGCTTAGTAGCGGAGGGGGATACGCAGTATTTT

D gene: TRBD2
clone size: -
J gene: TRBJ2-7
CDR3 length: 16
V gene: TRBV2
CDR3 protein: CASSEAWASGYHEQYF
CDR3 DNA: TGTGCCAGCAGTGAAGCATGGGCTAGCGGATACCACGAGCAGTACTTC

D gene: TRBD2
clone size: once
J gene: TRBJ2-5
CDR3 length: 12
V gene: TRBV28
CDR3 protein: CASSTGLVAQYF
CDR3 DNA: TGTGCCAGCAGCACCGGACTAGTGGCCCAGTACTTC

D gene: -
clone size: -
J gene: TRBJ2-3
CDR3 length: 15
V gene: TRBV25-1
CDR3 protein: CASSDDPAGKDTQYF
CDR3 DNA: TGTGCCAGCAGTGATGATCCGGCGGGGAAAGATACGCAGTATTTT

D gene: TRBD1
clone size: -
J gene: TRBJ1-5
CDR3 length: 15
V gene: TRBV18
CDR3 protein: CASSPNRGRNQPQHF
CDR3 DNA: TGTGCCAGCTCACCCAACAGGGGAAGGAATCAGCCCCAGCATTTT

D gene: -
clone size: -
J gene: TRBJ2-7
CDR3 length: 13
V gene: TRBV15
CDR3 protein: CATSMDIAYEQYF
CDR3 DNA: TGTGCCACCTCTATGGACATTGCCTACGAGCAGTACTTC

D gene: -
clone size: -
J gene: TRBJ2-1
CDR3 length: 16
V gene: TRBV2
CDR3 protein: CASSYDLASSYNEQFF
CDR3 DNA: TGTGCCAGCAGTTATGACTTGGCCAGCTCCTACAATGAGCAGTTCTTC

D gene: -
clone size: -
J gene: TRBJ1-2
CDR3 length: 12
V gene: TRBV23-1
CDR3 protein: CASSQPNYGYTF
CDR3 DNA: TGCGCCAGCAGTCAACCAAACTATGGCTACACCTTC

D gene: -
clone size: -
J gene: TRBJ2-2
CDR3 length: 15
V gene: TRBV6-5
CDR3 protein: CASSYMRAGTGELFF
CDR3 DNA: TGTGCCAGCAGTTACATGAGAGCTGGCACCGGGGAGCTGTTTTTT

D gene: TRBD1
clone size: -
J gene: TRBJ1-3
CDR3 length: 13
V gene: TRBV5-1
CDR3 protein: CASSWTGGNTIYF
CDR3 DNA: TGCGCCAGCAGCTGGACAGGGGGAAACACCATATATTTT

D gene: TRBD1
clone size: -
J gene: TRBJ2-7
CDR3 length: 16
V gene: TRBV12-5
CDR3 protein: CASGLVTPGQSYEQYF
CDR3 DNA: TGTGCTAGTGGTTTGGTTACGCCGGGACAGTCCTACGAGCAGTACTTC

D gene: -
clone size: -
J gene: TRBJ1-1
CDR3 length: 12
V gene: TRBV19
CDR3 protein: CASSRMGTEAFF
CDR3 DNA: TGTGCCAGTTCCAGGATGGGCACTGAAGCTTTCTTT

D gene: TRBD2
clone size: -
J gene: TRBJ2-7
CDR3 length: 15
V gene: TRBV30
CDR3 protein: CAWSGGGGSIYEQYF
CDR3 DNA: TGTGCCTGGAGTGGGGGAGGCGGGAGTATCTACGAGCAGTACTTC

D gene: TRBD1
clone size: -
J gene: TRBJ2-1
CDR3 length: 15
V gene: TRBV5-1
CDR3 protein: CASSPTQDRGREQFF
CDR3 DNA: TGCGCCAGCAGCCCCACCCAGGACAGGGGGCGAGAGCAGTTCTTC

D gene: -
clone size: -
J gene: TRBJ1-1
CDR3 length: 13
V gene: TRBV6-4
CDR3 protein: CASSVTVYTEAFF
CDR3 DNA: TGTGCCAGCAGTGTGACAGTATACACTGAAGCTTTCTTT

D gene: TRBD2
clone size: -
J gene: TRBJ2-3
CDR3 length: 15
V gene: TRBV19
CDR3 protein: CASSSRTSPTDTQYF
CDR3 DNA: TGTGCCAGTAGTTCTAGGACTAGCCCCACAGATACGCAGTATTTT

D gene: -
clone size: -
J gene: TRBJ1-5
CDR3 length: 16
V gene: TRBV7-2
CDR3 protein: CASSLAWAFSNQPQHF
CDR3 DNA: TGTGCCAGCAGCTTAGCGTGGGCATTTAGCAATCAGCCCCAGCATTTT

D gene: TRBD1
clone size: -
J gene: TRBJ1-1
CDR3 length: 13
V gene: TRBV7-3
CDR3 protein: CASSRDRNTEAFF
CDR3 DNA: TGTGCCAGCAGCCGGGACAGGAACACTGAAGCTTTCTTT

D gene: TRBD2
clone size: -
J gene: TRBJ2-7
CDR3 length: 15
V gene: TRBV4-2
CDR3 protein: CASSQGWEGIHEQYF
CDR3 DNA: TGTGCCAGCAGCCAAGGGTGGGAGGGGATCCACGAGCAGTACTTC

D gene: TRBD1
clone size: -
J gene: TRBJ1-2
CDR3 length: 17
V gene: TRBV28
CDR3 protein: CASSPLLTGVPGYGYTF
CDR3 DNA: TGTGCCAGCAGTCCGTTGCTAACAGGGGTGCCTGGCTATGGCTACACCTTC

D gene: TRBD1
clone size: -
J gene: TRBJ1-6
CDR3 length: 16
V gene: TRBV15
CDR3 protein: CATSPTDRPYNSPLHF
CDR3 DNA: TGTGCCACCAGCCCGACGGACAGGCCTTATAATTCACCCCTCCACTTT

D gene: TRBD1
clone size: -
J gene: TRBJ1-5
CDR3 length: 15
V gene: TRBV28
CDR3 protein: CASRPATGGGQPQHF
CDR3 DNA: TGTGCCAGCAGGCCTGCGACAGGGGGGGGTCAGCCCCAGCATTTT

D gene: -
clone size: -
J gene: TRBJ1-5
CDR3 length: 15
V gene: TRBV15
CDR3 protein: CATSRDNRATQPQHF
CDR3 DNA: TGTGCCACCAGCAGAGATAACAGGGCAACGCAGCCCCAGCATTTT

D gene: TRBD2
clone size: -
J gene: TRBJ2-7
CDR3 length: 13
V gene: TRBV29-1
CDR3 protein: CSVGGEGLGEQYF
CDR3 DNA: TGCAGCGTCGGAGGGGAGGGCCTGGGTGAGCAGTACTTC

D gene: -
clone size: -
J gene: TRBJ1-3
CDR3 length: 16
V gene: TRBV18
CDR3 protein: CASSPPEAVYGNTIYF
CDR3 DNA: TGTGCCAGCTCACCACCGGAGGCAGTGTACGGAAACACCATATATTTT

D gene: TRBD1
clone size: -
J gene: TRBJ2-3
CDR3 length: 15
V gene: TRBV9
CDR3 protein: CASSAGQAVADTQYF
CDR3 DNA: TGTGCCAGCAGCGCGGGACAGGCGGTCGCAGATACGCAGTATTTT

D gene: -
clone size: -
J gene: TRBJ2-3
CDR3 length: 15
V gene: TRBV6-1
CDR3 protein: CASSGVGPSTDTQYF
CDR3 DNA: TGTGCCAGCAGTGGGGTGGGGCCGAGCACAGATACGCAGTATTTT

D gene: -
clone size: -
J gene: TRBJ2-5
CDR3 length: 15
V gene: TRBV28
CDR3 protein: CASSEVAEVEETQYF
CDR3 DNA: TGTGCCAGCAGTGAGGTAGCGGAGGTGGAGGAGACCCAGTACTTC

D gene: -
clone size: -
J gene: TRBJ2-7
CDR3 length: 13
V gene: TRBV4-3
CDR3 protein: CASSQSRGHEQYF
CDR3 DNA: TGCGCCAGCAGCCAGTCAAGGGGCCACGAGCAGTACTTC

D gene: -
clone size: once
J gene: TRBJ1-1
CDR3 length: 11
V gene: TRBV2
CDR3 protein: CASASRTEAFF
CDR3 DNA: TGTGCCAGCGCCTCTCGGACTGAAGCTTTCTTT

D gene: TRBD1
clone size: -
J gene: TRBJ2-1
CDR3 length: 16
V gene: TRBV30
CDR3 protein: CAWSVFRGRKNNEQFF
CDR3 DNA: TGTGCCTGGAGTGTGTTCAGGGGGCGGAAGAACAATGAGCAGTTCTTC

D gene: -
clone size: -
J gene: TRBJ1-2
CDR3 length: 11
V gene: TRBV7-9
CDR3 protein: CATIERDSYTF
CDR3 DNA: TGTGCTACGATCGAACGGGACAGCTACACCTTC